Below, 21 T cell receptor beta chains from the same sample are listed, as sequenced in a study of OX40 agonist ivuxolimab in advanced cancers. Assay used: immunoSEQ multiplex PCR; TCRdb lists only in-frame clones, some missing. The sample consists of approximately 55,000 clones, roughly nine tenths of them appearing once. Sequenced material: CD4+ or CD8+ T cells sorted from blood, taken in a trial of the OX40 agonist ivuxolimab. These receptors all stem from an adult with an advanced solid tumor such as melanoma, head and neck, liver or kidney cancer.

This clone has just a few counts. The genes are TRBV9 and TRBJ2-1; D is unresolved. CDR1 SGDLS and CDR2 YYNGEE come from the germline V gene. CDR3 length: 14 residues. Trimming pared 0 bases from V and 5 bases from J, leaving 9 bases between. The chain's CDR3 is CASSVVSVNNEQFF. The CDR3 coding sequence is TGTGCCAGCAGCGTAGTTTCGGTTAACAATGAGCAGTTCTTC.

The rearrangement joins TRBV7-2 to TRBJ2-7, with D possibly matching TRBD1 (6 bases). Trimming stripped 1 base from V and 9 bases from J, with 13 bases between. CDR1 SGHTA and CDR2 FQGNSA come from the germline V gene. CDR3 length: 13 residues. CDR3 sequence reads: CASSLETGSGQYF. The CDR3 DNA reads as TGTGCCAGCAGCTTAGAAACAGGGAGTGGGCAGTACTTC.

The chain joins TRBV9 to TRBJ2-5, with D possibly being TRBD1 (5 bases). V was trimmed by 3 bases and J by 5 bases, leaving 14 bases between them. Per the germline V gene, CDR1 is SGDLS and CDR2 is YYNGEE. This CDR3 comprises 14 residues. CDR3 residues: CASSEDPPGETQYF. The CDR3 DNA sequence: TGTGCCAGCAGCGAAGACCCCCCAGGGGAGACCCAGTACTTC.

The chain combines TRBV11-3 with TRBJ1-1; no firm D call. The CDR3 runs to 13 residues. The V end was cut by 4 bases, the J end by 2 bases, with 8 bases between. Per the germline V gene, CDR1 is SGHNT and CDR2 is YENEEA. CDR3 bases: TGTGCCAGCAGCTACCACCCTAACACTGAAGCTTTCTTT. Protein: CASSYHPNTEAFF.

V usage is TRBV5-4 and J usage is TRBJ1-4; possibly TRBD1 for D (5 bases). Germline-derived CDR1 and CDR2 are SGHNT and YYREEE (reference sequence). CDR3 length: 16 amino acids. Trimming stripped 0 bases from V and 5 bases from J, with 14 bases between. CDR3 nucleotide sequence: TGTGCCAGCAGCTTGGGGATCGGGACTGAGAATGAAAAACTGTTTTTT. Amino acid sequence: CASSLGIGTENEKLFF.

The J gene is TRBJ2-1, the V gene TRBV19; 7 bases match TRBD2. Germline V gene lookup returns CDR1 LNHDA and CDR2 SQIVND (reference sequence). The CDR3 is 13 residues long. The V segment lost 5 bases and the J segment 6 bases; nucleotides outside the gene matches: 4. The CDR3 DNA follows: TGTGCCAGTAGTGGGACTATTATCAATGAGCAGTTCTTC. Amino acids: CASSGTIINEQFF. Drawing the rest from reference TRBV19 and TRBJ2-1, the complete variable domain is DGGITQSPKYLFRKEGQNVTLSCEQNLNHDAMYWYRQDPGQGLRLIYYSQIVNDFQKGDIAEGYSVSREKKESFPLTVTSAQKNPTAFYLCASSGTIINEQFFGPGTRLTVL.

The J gene is TRBJ2-1, the V gene TRBV28, with D perhaps TRBD2 (7 bases). With 6 bases removed from V and 6 bases from J, the gap between germline ends came to 15 bases. CDR1 MDHEN and CDR2 SYDVKM come from the germline V gene. This CDR3 region has 14 residues. The CDR3 reads CASRGGQKGNEQFF. The CDR3 DNA follows: TGTGCCAGCAGGGGGGGGCAGAAGGGCAATGAGCAGTTCTTC. The full variable domain, in which reference TRBV28 and TRBJ2-1 provide the parts outside the CDR3, is DVKVTQSSRYLVKRTGEKVFLECVQDMDHENMFWYRQDPGLGLRLIYFSYDVKMKEKGDIPEGYSVSREKKERFSLILESASTNQTSMYLCASRGGQKGNEQFFGPGTRLTVL.

This clone has only a few counts. V and J are TRBV10-1 and TRBJ2-1; TRBD1 is a possible D gene (6 bases). Germline loops: CDR1 WNHNN, CDR2 SYGVQD (reference sequence). V was pared by 8 bases and J by 7 bases, with 12 bases between. The CDR3 is 12 residues long. The CDR3 DNA reads TGCGCCAGCCAAACTAGGGGGAATGAGCAGTTCTTC. Protein: CASQTRGNEQFF.

The chain employs TRBV12-5 and TRBJ2-1, with D uncertain. Looked up from germline, CDR1 is LGHNT and CDR2 is FRNRAP. The V end was cut by 1 base, the J end by 4 bases, with 11 bases between. This CDR3 comprises 15 residues. This CDR3 reads CASGLGHPGYNEQFF. As DNA, the CDR3 is TGTGCTAGTGGTTTGGGGCACCCTGGGTACAATGAGCAGTTCTTC. The variable domain in full, completed from reference TRBV12-5 and TRBJ2-1, reads DARVTQTPRHKVTEMGQEVTMRCQPILGHNTVFWYRQTMMQGLELLAYFRNRAPLDDSGMPKDRFSAEMPDATLATLKIQPSEPRDSAVYFCASGLGHPGYNEQFFGPGTRLTVL.

V and J are TRBV27 and TRBJ2-7; 7 bases match TRBD1. The CDR3 contains 14 residues. V was pared by 4 bases and J by 2 bases, with 5 bases of the junction left unmatched. Germline V gene lookup returns CDR1 MNHEY and CDR2 SMNVEV (reference sequence). The CDR3 region is CASSSNRGPYEQYF. The CDR3 region has the DNA TGTGCCAGCAGTTCTAACAGGGGTCCCTACGAGCAGTACTTC.

The genes are TRBV7-2 and TRBJ2-7; the D gene is possibly TRBD2 (6 bases). CDR3 length equals 17 residues. V lost 5 bases and J 0 bases, leaving 20 bases between the germline ends. Germline loops: CDR1 SGHTA, CDR2 FQGNSA. The CDR3 loop reads CASSQARYGGTSYEQYF. The CDR3 nucleotides read TGTGCCAGCAGCCAAGCCCGATATGGCGGGACCTCCTACGAGCAGTACTTC.

This chain joins TRBV7-8 and TRBJ1-4, with D possibly matching TRBD1 (5 bases). The CDR3 covers 16 residues. V gave up 5 bases and J gave up 8 bases, with 21 bases separating them. CDR1 is SGHVS and CDR2 is FQNEAQ in the germline V gene. CDR3: CASSPDFGRAGEKLFF. CDR3 nucleotide sequence: TGTGCCAGCAGCCCCGATTTTGGCAGGGCGGGCGAAAAACTGTTTTTT.

The chain has TRBV6-5 and TRBJ2-3; D is undetermined. Germline CDR1 reads MNHEY; CDR2 reads SVGAGI. V lost 6 bases and J lost 5, with 6 bases in between. The CDR3 length is 11 residues. The CDR3 DNA reads as TGTGCCAGCAGATCATTAGATACGCAGTATTTT. This encodes CASRSLDTQYF.

The V call is TRBV19, the J call TRBJ1-1; D possibly corresponds to TRBD1 (5 bases). V shed 5 bases and J shed 4 bases, with 14 bases lying between them. Germline lookup yields CDR1 LNHDA and CDR2 SQIVND (reference sequence). CDR3 length: 14 residues. The CDR3 DNA sequence: TGTGCCAGTAGTGCCATACTGGGACTCACTGAAGCTTTCTTT. Residues: CASSAILGLTEAFF.

J is TRBJ2-7 and V is TRBV27, with D perhaps given as TRBD1 or TRBD2 (5 bases each). CDR3 length equals 15 residues. Germline CDR1 is MNHEY and CDR2 is SMNVEV (reference sequence). V was cut by 3 bases and J by 5 bases, with 17 bases left in between. CDR3: CASSLGPRVSHEQYF. CDR3 bases: TGTGCCAGCAGTTTGGGGCCGCGGGTGAGCCACGAGCAGTACTTC.

By share, this clone counts as medium-sized. V usage is TRBV5-6 and J usage is TRBJ2-2; D gene ambiguous. The V end was cut by 4 bases, the J end by 5 bases, with 9 bases between. The CDR3 is 13 residues long. Germline CDR1 reads SGHDT; CDR2 reads YYEEEE. CDR3 nucleotides: TGTGCCAGCAGCGTAGACTTTACCGGGGAGCTGTTTTTT. It is translated as CASSVDFTGELFF.

The V gene is TRBV28, the J gene TRBJ2-2; D remains ambiguous. Germline V lookup: CDR1 MDHEN, CDR2 SYDVKM. CDR3 length: 13 amino acids. V was clipped by 8 bases and J by 1 base, with 8 bases between them. The CDR3 bases are TGTGCCAGCCCGTCAGGGAACACCGGGGAGCTGTTTTTT. This gives the protein CASPSGNTGELFF. The full variable domain, its missing parts supplied by reference TRBV28 and TRBJ2-2, is DVKVTQSSRYLVKRTGEKVFLECVQDMDHENMFWYRQDPGLGLRLIYFSYDVKMKEKGDIPEGYSVSREKKERFSLILESASTNQTSMYLCASPSGNTGELFFGEGSRLTVL.

V and J are TRBV28 and TRBJ2-1; D is possibly TRBD2 (7 bases). Germline V gene lookup returns CDR1 MDHEN and CDR2 SYDVKM. V gave up 4 bases and J gave up 5 bases, with 27 bases separating them. The CDR3 contains 19 residues. CDR3 residues: CASSSPLGGSGKGDNEQFF. As DNA, the CDR3 is TGTGCCAGCAGTTCCCCCTTGGGCGGGAGTGGGAAGGGGGACAATGAGCAGTTCTTC.

V usage is TRBV15 and J usage is TRBJ2-7; D not resolved. V dropped 2 bases and J dropped 2 bases, with 7 bases sitting between them. The CDR3 is 13 residues long. Germline V gene sequence: CDR1 LNHNV, CDR2 YYDKDF (reference sequence). The CDR3 nucleotides read TGTGCCACCAGCAGAACCGGTCCCTACGAGCAGTACTTC. Residues: CATSRTGPYEQYF.

The chain joins TRBV28 to TRBJ2-7; TRBD2 aligns across 7 bases. The germline gives CDR1 MDHEN, CDR2 SYDVKM. The CDR3 contains 14 residues. Germline trimming cut 6 bases from V and 5 bases from J; bases unmatched to any gene: 10. CDR3 nucleotide sequence: TGTGCCAGCAGCCGGGCGGGGGTGAGGGACGAGCAGTACTTC. This sequence encodes CASSRAGVRDEQYF.

V is TRBV10-1 and J is TRBJ2-2; tentative D call: TRBD2 (6 bases). In germline, CDR1 is WNHNN, CDR2 SYGVQD (reference sequence). V was clipped by 6 bases and J by 3 bases, with 11 bases between them. The CDR3 length is 14 residues. The CDR3 here is CASRGERDTGELFF. CDR3 in DNA: TGCGCCAGCAGAGGGGAGCGGGACACCGGGGAGCTGTTTTTT.